The 20 T cell receptor beta chains given below trace back to one sample, sequenced in a study of T cell changes during pregnancy in multiple sclerosis. TCRdb's table, derived via immunoSEQ multiplex PCR, lists solely in-frame clones and lacks some. The sample lists about 68,000 clones, about 92% occurring once. The source material was peripheral blood, sampled in the second trimester of pregnancy. Receptor source: a female donor in good health, enrolled as a control in a pregnancy study.

The gene calls are TRBV7-2 and TRBJ2-7; D remains ambiguous. V shed 3 bases and J shed 6 bases, with 15 bases lying between them. This CDR3 comprises 14 residues. Looked up from germline, CDR1 is SGHTA and CDR2 is FQGNSA. The CDR3 bases are TGTGCCAGCAGCTTGGCGAGAGTCCCAGGCGAGCAGTACTTC. It specifies CASSLARVPGEQYF.

CDR3: CASSRHITGQGLYEQYF. CDR3 sequence (DNA): TGTGCCAGCAGCCGCCACATAACGGGACAGGGCCTCTACGAGCAGTACTTC. V and J are TRBV7-9 and TRBJ2-7; 9 bases are a match to TRBD1. The CDR3 length is 17 residues. With 5 bases clipped from V and 3 bases from J, the junction kept 14 bases outside the gene matches. CDR1 and CDR2 (germline): SEHNR, FQNEAQ (reference sequence). Full variable domain (missing parts from reference TRBV7-9 and TRBJ2-7): DTGVSQNPRHKITKRGQNVTFRCDPISEHNRLYWYRQTLGQGPEFLTYFQNEAQLEKSRLLSDRFSAERPKGSFSTLEIQRTEQGDSAMYLCASSRHITGQGLYEQYFGPGTRLTVT.

This chain links TRBV5-4 with TRBJ2-3; weak D call: TRBD2 (5 bases). Germline loops: CDR1 SGHNT, CDR2 YYREEE (reference sequence). CDR3 length: 15 residues. Trimming took off 2 bases at V and 2 bases at J, with 12 bases between the two ends. The CDR3 sequence is CASSLLAGFTDTQYF. CDR3 in DNA: TGTGCCAGCAGCTTACTGGCGGGTTTCACAGATACGCAGTATTTT. The full variable domain, its missing parts supplied by reference TRBV5-4 and TRBJ2-3, is ETGVTQSPTHLIKTRGQQVTLRCSSQSGHNTVSWYQQALGQGPQFIFQYYREEENGRGNFPPRFSGLQFPNYSSELNVNALELDDSALYLCASSLLAGFTDTQYFGPGTRLTVL.

This sequence joins TRBV30 and TRBJ2-1, with 13 bases fitting TRBD2. Germline CDR1 is GTSNPN and CDR2 is SVGIG (reference sequence). After removal of 0 bases from V and 8 bases from J, the junction contained 13 bases not matched to a gene. There are 18 residues in the CDR3. Written as DNA, the CDR3 is TGTGCCTGGAGTGTAGAGAGGATACTAGCGGGAGGGCCGGATGAGCAGTTCTTC. Amino acid sequence: CAWSVERILAGGPDEQFF.

The chain couples TRBV27 to TRBJ2-7, with D maybe TRBD1 (6 bases). With 3 bases removed from V and 2 bases from J, the gap between germline ends came to 20 bases. Germline CDR1 is MNHEY and CDR2 is SMNVEV (reference sequence). The CDR3 sequence is 17 residues long. Here the CDR3 reads CASSFGQGLGAPYEQYF. The CDR3 DNA sequence: TGTGCCAGCAGTTTTGGTCAGGGGTTAGGTGCTCCCTACGAGCAGTACTTC.

The genes are TRBV18 and TRBJ2-4; 10 bases are shared with TRBD2. The CDR3 runs to 15 residues. Germline V lookup: CDR1 KGHSH, CDR2 LQKENI. Trimming removed 3 bases from V and 5 bases from J; junction bases left unmatched: 4. The CDR3 sequence is CASSPGGTSENIQYF. The DNA of the CDR3 is TGTGCCAGCTCACCGGGGGGGACTAGCGAAAACATTCAGTACTTC.

The V and J genes are TRBV11-2 and TRBJ1-1; D ambiguous. The V gene's germline CDR1 is SGHAT and CDR2 FQNNGV. This CDR3 spans 14 amino acids. The ends were cut back, 5 bases at V and 6 bases at J, with 16 bases in the middle. Here the CDR3 reads CASSPPWLPAEAFF. The CDR3 bases are TGTGCCAGCAGCCCCCCGTGGCTGCCTGCTGAAGCTTTCTTT.

The sample holds one count of this clone. The chain is built from TRBV5-1 and TRBJ2-1, with D perhaps matching TRBD1 (6 bases). This CDR3 has 14 residues. Germline V gene lookup returns CDR1 SGHRS and CDR2 YFSETQ. V lost 4 bases and J lost 6, with 14 bases in between. DNA for the CDR3: TGCGCCAGCAGCAGCCGGACAGCCCCCAATGAGCAGTTCTTC. It specifies CASSSRTAPNEQFF. The full variable domain, its missing parts supplied by reference TRBV5-1 and TRBJ2-1, is KAGVTQTPRYLIKTRGQQVTLSCSPISGHRSVSWYQQTPGQGLQFLFEYFSETQRNKGNFPGRFSGRQFSNSRSEMNVSTLELGDSALYLCASSSRTAPNEQFFGPGTRLTVL.

The gene calls are TRBV29-1 and TRBJ2-1, with D possibly being TRBD2 (5 bases). V was clipped by 7 bases and J by 11 bases, with 12 bases between them. The CDR3 is 10 residues long. Germline CDR1 is SQVTM and CDR2 is ANQGSEA. The CDR3 loop is CSADEGKQFF. The CDR3 DNA reads as TGCAGCGCTGATGAGGGTAAGCAGTTCTTC.

The chain uses TRBV28 and TRBJ2-3; 11 nucleotides align to TRBD2. This CDR3 is built from 16 residues. With 6 bases clipped from V and 6 bases from J, the junction kept 11 bases outside the gene matches. CDR1 and CDR2 from the germline V gene are MDHEN and SYDVKM. The CDR3 region is CASSQLLAGVRDTQYF. For the CDR3, the DNA is TGTGCCAGCAGCCAGTTACTAGCGGGAGTTCGCGATACGCAGTATTTT. The full variable domain, with the rest looked up from reference TRBV28 and TRBJ2-3, is DVKVTQSSRYLVKRTGEKVFLECVQDMDHENMFWYRQDPGLGLRLIYFSYDVKMKEKGDIPEGYSVSREKKERFSLILESASTNQTSMYLCASSQLLAGVRDTQYFGPGTRLTVL.

The V and J genes are TRBV27 and TRBJ2-7, with D perhaps TRBD2 (6 bases). Germline V gene lookup returns CDR1 MNHEY and CDR2 SMNVEV (reference sequence). Between the trimmed V and J ends, which lost 5 bases and 4 bases, there was a span of 15 bases. The CDR3 is 14 residues long. CDR3 DNA: TGTGCCAGCAGTCCCTTAGGAGGGGCTTACGAGCAGTACTTC. It is translated as CASSPLGGAYEQYF.

This chain joins TRBV5-8 and TRBJ1-2, with a tentative D call TRBD1 (5 bases). The germline V and J ends were trimmed by 2 bases and 8 bases, with 28 bases remaining between them. The CDR3 covers 18 residues. The germline V gene encodes CDR1 SGHTS and CDR2 YDEGEE. The CDR3 protein is CASSLIITYKGSFGGYTF. The CDR3 DNA is TGTGCCAGCAGCTTAATTATTACTTACAAGGGGTCCTTTGGAGGCTACACCTTC.

The V and J genes are TRBV10-3 and TRBJ1-2, with D possibly being TRBD1 (6 bases). The CDR3 runs to 18 residues. V shed 6 bases and J shed 4 bases, with 27 bases lying between them. CDR1 is ENHRY and CDR2 is SYGVKD in the germline V gene. The CDR3 is CAIRASRTENGLGYGYTF. The CDR3 coding sequence is TGTGCCATCAGGGCCAGCAGGACAGAGAACGGGCTCGGCTATGGCTACACCTTC.

The chain joins TRBV9 to TRBJ1-2, with D perhaps matching TRBD1 (5 bases). Per the germline V gene, CDR1 is SGDLS and CDR2 is YYNGEE. V shed 10 bases and J shed 1 base, with 11 bases lying between them. This CDR3 spans 12 amino acids. The CDR3 bases are TGTGCCTCGCACGGGGGTAACTATGGCTACACCTTC. Translating gives CASHGGNYGYTF.

This clone came up a few times. The chain has TRBV6-4 and TRBJ2-2; 8 bases are shared with TRBD2. V dropped 0 bases and J dropped 7; count of bases not matched to a gene: 4. CDR3 length: 15 residues. Germline V lookup: CDR1 MRHNA, CDR2 SNTAGT. In nucleotides, the CDR3 is TGTGCCAGCAGTGACTCCCTCGGGGGGGACGGGGAGCTGTTTTTT. Translating gives CASSDSLGGDGELFF.

The chain is built from TRBV4-2 and TRBJ2-2, with TRBD2 identical over 12 bases. The CDR3 is made up of 15 amino acids. Per germline, CDR1 LGHNA and CDR2 YNFKEQ. V shed 1 base and J 6 bases; nucleotides not matched to a gene: 0. The chain's CDR3 is CASSQGLAGAGELFF. The CDR3 DNA follows: TGTGCCAGCAGCCAAGGACTAGCGGGAGCCGGGGAGCTGTTTTTT.

The chain has TRBV5-6 and TRBJ2-2; perhaps TRBD1 as D (6 bases). Between the trimmed V and J ends, which lost 0 bases and 2 bases, there was a span of 20 bases. Germline lookup yields CDR1 SGHDT and CDR2 YYEEEE. The CDR3 spans 19 residues. CDR3 DNA sequence: TGTGCCAGCAGCTTGGTGGGGGCCACGGAGTGGGGAAACACCGGGGAGCTGTTTTTT. Protein sequence: CASSLVGATEWGNTGELFF.

The chain is built from TRBV7-8 and TRBJ2-7; a possible D gene is TRBD2 (6 bases). The germline gives CDR1 SGHVS, CDR2 FQNEAQ. V shed 2 bases and J shed 3 bases, with 17 bases lying between them. CDR3 length equals 16 residues. The chain's CDR3 is CASSLTPGLLNYEQYF. In DNA form, the CDR3 reads TGTGCCAGCAGCTTAACCCCGGGACTCCTGAACTACGAGCAGTACTTC.

The chain is built from TRBV19 and TRBJ2-2; 13 positions agree with TRBD2. The germline V gene has CDR1 LNHDA and CDR2 SQIVND (reference sequence). Trimming removed 6 bases from V and 6 bases from J; junction bases left unmatched: 7. The CDR3 is 16 amino acids. In DNA, the CDR3 is TGTGCCAGTAGACGGACTAGCGGGAGTGTAGCCGGGGAGCTGTTTTTT. Residues: CASRRTSGSVAGELFF.

This chain joins TRBV9 and TRBJ2-5; TRBD1 matches at 10 bases. This CDR3 has 17 amino acids. After removal of 1 base from V and 1 base from J, the junction contained 7 bases not matched to a gene. Per germline, CDR1 SGDLS and CDR2 YYNGEE. The CDR3 DNA reads TGTGCCAGCAGCGTACGACAGGGGGCGCCCGGCCAAGAGACCCAGTACTTC. Residues: CASSVRQGAPGQETQYF.